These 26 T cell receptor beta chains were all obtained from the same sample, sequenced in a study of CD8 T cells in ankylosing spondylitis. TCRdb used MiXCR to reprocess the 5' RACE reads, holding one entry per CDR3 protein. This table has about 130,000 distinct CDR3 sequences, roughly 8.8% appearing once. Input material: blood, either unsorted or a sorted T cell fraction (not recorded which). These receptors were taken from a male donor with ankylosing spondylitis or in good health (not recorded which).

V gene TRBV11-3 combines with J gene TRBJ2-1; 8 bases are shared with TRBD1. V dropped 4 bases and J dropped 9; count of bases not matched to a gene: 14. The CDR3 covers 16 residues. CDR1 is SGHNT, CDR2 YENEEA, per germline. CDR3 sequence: CASSSTPGQGGGEQFF. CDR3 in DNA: TGTGCCAGCAGCTCCACCCCAGGACAGGGCGGTGGTGAGCAGTTCTTC. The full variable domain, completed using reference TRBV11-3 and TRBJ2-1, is EAGVVQSPRYKIIEKKQPVAFWCNPISGHNTLYWYLQNLGQGPELLIRYENEEAVDDSQLPKDRFSAERLKGVDSTLKIQPAELGDSAVYLCASSSTPGQGGGEQFFGPGTRLTVL.

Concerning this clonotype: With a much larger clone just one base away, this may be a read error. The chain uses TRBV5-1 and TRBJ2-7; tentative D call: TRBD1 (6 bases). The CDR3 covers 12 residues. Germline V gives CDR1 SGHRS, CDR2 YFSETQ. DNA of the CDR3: TGCACCAGCAGCCTACAGGGCCGCGAGCAGTACTTC. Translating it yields CTSSLQGREQYF. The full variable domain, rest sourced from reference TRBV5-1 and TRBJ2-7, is KAGVTQTPRYLIKTRGQQVTLSCSPISGHRSVSWYQQTPGQGLQFLFEYFSETQRNKGNFPGRFSGRQFSNSRSEMNVSTLELGDSALYLCTSSLQGREQYFGPGTRLTVT.

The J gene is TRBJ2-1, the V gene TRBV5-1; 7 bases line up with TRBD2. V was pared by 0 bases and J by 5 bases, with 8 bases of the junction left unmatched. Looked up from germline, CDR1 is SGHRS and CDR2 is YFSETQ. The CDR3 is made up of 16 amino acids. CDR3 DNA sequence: TGCGCCAGCAGCTTGGATGTAGCGGGCGTCGACAATGAGCAGTTCTTC. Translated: CASSLDVAGVDNEQFF.

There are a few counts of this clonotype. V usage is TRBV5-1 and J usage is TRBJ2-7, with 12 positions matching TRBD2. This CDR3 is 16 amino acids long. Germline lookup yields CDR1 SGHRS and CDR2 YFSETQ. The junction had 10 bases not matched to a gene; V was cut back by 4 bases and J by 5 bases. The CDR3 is CASSPTPGLAGHEQYF. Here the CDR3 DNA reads TGCGCCAGCAGCCCCACCCCTGGACTAGCGGGACACGAGCAGTACTTC.

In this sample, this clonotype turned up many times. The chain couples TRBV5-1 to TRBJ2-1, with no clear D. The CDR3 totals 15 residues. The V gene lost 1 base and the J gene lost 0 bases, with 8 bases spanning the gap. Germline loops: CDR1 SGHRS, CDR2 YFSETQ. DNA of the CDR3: TGCGCCAGCAGCTTGTTCCCGGGCTCCTACAATGAGCAGTTCTTC. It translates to CASSLFPGSYNEQFF.

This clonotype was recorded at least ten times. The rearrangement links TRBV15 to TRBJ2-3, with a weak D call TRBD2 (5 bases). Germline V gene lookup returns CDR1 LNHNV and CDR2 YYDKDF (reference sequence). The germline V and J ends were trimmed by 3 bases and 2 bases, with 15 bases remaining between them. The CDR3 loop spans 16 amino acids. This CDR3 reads CATSRAYERNTDTQYF. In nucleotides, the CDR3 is TGTGCCACCAGCAGGGCCTACGAGCGGAACACAGATACGCAGTATTTT.

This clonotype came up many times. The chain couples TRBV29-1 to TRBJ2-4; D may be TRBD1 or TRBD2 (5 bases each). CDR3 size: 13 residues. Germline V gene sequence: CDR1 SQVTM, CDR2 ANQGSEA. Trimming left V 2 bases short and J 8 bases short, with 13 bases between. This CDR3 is CSVESGAKDIQYF. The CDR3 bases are TGCAGCGTTGAATCCGGGGCGAAGGACATTCAGTACTTC.

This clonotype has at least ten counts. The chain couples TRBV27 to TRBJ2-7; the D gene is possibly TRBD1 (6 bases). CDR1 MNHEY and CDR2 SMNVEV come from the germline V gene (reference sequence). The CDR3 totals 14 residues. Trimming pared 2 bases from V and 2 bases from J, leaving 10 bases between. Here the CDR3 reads CASSLERGTYEQYF. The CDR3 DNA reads TGTGCCAGCAGTTTAGAGAGGGGGACCTACGAGCAGTACTTC.

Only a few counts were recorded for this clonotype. The CDR3 loop reads CASSLLRGVPDTQYF. The CDR3 DNA follows: TGTGCCAGCAGCTTGCTGCGGGGAGTGCCAGATACGCAGTATTTT. This chain joins TRBV7-2 and TRBJ2-3; TRBD2 is a possible D gene (6 bases). This CDR3 contains 15 residues. Between the trimmed V and J ends, which lost 3 bases and 4 bases, there was a span of 14 bases. The germline gives CDR1 SGHTA, CDR2 FQGNSA.

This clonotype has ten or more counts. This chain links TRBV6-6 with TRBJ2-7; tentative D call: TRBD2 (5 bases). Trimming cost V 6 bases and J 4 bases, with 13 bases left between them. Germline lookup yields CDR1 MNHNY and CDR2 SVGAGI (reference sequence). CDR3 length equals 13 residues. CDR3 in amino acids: CASRTINTYEQYF. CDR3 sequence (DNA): TGTGCCAGCAGGACTATCAACACTTACGAGCAGTACTTC.

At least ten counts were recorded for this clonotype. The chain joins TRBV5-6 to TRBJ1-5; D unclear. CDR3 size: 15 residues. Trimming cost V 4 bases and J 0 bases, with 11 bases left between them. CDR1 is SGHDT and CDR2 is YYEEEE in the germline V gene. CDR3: CASSARHLSNQPQHF. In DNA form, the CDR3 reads TGTGCCAGCAGCGCTCGACACCTTAGCAATCAGCCCCAGCATTTT.

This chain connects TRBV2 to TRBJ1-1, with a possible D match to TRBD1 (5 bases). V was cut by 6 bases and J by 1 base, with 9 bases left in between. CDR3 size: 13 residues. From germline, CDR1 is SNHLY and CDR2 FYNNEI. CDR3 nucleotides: TGTGCCAGCAGATCAGGGTGGAACACTGAAGCTTTCTTT. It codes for CASRSGWNTEAFF.

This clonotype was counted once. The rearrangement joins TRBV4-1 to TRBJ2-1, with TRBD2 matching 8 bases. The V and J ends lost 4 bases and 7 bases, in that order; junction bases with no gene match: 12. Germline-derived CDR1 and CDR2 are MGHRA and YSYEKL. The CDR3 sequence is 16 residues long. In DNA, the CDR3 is TGCGCCAGCAGCCCCTTAAGCGGGAGTTTATTGAATGAGCAGTTCTTC. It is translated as CASSPLSGSLLNEQFF.

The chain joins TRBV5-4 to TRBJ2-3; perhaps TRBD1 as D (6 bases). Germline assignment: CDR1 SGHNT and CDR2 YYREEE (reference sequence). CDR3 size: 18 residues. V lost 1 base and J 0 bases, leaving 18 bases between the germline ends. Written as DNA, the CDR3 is TGTGCCAGCAGCTTGATTGGGAGCGGTGGGACAAGCACAGATACGCAGTATTTT. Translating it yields CASSLIGSGGTSTDTQYF. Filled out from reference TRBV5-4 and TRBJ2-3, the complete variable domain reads ETGVTQSPTHLIKTRGQQVTLRCSSQSGHNTVSWYQQALGQGPQFIFQYYREEENGRGNFPPRFSGLQFPNYSSELNVNALELDDSALYLCASSLIGSGGTSTDTQYFGPGTRLTVL.

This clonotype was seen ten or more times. In nucleotides, the CDR3 is TGTGCCAGCAGTCTCTACCGGGACCATGCCCACAATGAGCAGTTCTTC. This encodes CASSLYRDHAHNEQFF. The V call is TRBV12-3 or TRBV12-4, the J call TRBJ2-1; tentatively, D is TRBD1 or TRBD2 (5 bases each). This CDR3 contains 16 residues. Trimming took off 5 bases at V and 5 bases at J, with 19 bases between the two ends.

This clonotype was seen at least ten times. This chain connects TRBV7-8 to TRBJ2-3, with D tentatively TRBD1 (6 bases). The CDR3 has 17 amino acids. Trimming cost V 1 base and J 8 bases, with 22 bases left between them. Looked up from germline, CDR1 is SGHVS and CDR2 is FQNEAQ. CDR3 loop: CASSLDERGFGSGTQYF. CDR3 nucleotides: TGTGCCAGCAGCTTAGACGAGAGGGGGTTTGGTTCCGGTACGCAGTATTTT. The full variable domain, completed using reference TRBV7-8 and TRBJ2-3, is GAGVSQSPRYKVAKRGQDVALRCDPISGHVSLFWYQQALGQGPEFLTYFQNEAQLDKSGLPSDRFFAERPEGSVSTLKIQRTQQEDSAVYLCASSLDERGFGSGTQYFGPGTRLTVL.

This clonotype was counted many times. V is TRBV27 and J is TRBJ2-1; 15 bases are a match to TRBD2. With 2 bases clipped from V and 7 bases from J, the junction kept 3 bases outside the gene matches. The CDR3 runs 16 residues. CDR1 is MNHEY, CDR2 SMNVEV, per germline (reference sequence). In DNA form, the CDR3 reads TGTGCCAGCAGTTTAGGGACTAGCGGGAGGTCTAATGAGCAGTTCTTC. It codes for CASSLGTSGRSNEQFF.

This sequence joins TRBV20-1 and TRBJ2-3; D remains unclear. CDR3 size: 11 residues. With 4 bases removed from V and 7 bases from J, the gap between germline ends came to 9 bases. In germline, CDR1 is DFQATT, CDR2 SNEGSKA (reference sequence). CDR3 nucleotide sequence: TGCAGTGCTACTCGCGGTAATACGCAGTATTTT. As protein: CSATRGNTQYF.

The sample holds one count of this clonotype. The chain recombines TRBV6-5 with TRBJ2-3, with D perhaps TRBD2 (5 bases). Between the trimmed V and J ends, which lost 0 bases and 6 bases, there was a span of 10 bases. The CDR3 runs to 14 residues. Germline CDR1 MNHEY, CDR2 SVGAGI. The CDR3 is CASSYSYGMDTQYF. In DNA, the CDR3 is TGTGCCAGCAGTTACTCTTACGGGATGGATACGCAGTATTTT.

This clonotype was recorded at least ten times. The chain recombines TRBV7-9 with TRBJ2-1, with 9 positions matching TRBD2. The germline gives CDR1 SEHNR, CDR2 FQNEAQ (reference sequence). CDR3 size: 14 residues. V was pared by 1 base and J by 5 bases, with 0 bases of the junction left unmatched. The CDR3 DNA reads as TGTGCCAGCAGCTTAGGGACTAGCGACAATGAGCAGTTCTTC. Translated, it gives CASSLGTSDNEQFF.

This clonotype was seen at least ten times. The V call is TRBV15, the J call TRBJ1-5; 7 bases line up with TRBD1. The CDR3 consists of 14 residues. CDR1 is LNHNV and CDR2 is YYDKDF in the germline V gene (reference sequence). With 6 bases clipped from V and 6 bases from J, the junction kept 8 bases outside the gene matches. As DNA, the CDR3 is TGTGCCACCAGTATCGGACAGGAGGCTCAGCCCCAGCATTTT. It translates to CATSIGQEAQPQHF.

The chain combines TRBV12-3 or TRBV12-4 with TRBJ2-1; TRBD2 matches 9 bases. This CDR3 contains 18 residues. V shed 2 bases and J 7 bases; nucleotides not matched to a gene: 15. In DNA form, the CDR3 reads TGTGCCAGCAGTTTAAGCGCTGGGCTAGCGGGAATTTTTAATGAGCAGTTCTTC. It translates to CASSLSAGLAGIFNEQFF.

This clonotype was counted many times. The CDR3 here is CASSIAYQGGEQFF. In nucleotides, the CDR3 is TGTGCCAGTAGTATAGCATACCAGGGTGGGGAGCAGTTCTTC. This chain links TRBV19 with TRBJ2-1; D is possibly TRBD1 (5 bases). V was cut by 1 base and J by 10 bases, with 14 bases left in between. CDR1 is LNHDA and CDR2 is SQIVND in the germline V gene (reference sequence). The CDR3 consists of 14 residues.

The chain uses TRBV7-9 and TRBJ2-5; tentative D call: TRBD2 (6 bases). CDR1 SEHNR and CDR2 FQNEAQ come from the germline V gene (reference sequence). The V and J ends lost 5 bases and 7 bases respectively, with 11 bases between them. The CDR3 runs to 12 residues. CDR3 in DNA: TGTGCCAGCAGCCCCGGGGAGGCGACCCAGTACTTC. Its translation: CASSPGEATQYF. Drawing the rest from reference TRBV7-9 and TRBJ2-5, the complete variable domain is DTGVSQNPRHKITKRGQNVTFRCDPISEHNRLYWYRQTLGQGPEFLTYFQNEAQLEKSRLLSDRFSAERPKGSFSTLEIQRTEQGDSAMYLCASSPGEATQYFGPGTRLLVL.

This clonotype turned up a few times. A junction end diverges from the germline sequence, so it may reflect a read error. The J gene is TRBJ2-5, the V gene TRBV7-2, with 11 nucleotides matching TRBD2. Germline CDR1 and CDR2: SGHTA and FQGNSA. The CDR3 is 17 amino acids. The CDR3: CASSPSLAGGSQEAQYF. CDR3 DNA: TGTGCCAGCAGTCCATCGCTAGCGGGAGGATCCCAAGAGGCCCAGTACTTC.

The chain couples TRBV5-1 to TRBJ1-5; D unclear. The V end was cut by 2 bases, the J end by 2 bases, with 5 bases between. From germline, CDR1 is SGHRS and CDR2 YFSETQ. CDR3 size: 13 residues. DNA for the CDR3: TGCGCCAGCAGCTTCGAGGGCAATCAGCCCCAGCATTTT. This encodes CASSFEGNQPQHF.